This T cell receptor (beta chain) is drawn from a study of shared clonotypes between healthy human individuals. In the case of this clone: Its antigen remains unidentified.

V dropped 2 bases and J dropped 8 bases, with 18 bases sitting between them. This CDR3 region has 15 residues. Per germline, CDR1 MNHEY and CDR2 SMNVEV (reference sequence). General study points: In general, naive subsets displayed greater estimated richness than memory subsets did.

TCRdb keeps only in-frame clones here, not all; method: immunoSEQ multiplex PCR. Of some 790,000 clones listed, roughly two thirds were seen once; the top ten hold under 2%. The sequencing input was memory CD4+ T cells sorted from blood. Described subset: CD45RA-negative fraction. The chain is built from TRBV27 and TRBJ1-2; D call uncertain. The TCR comes from a woman in her thirties in good health. The CDR3 sequence is CASSLPSGLSPGYTF. In DNA form, the CDR3 reads TGTGCCAGCAGTTTACCTTCGGGCCTCAGTCCGGGCTACACCTTC.